Listed below are T cell receptor beta chains from one sample, sequenced in a study of type 1 and type 2 diabetes patients. TCRdb reprocessed the multiplex PCR reads with MiXCR, giving one entry per CDR3 protein. The table shows 280,000 or so distinct CDR3 sequences, with approximately 50% occurring only once. Material for sequencing was peripheral blood mononuclear cells (PBMCs). The receptors shown here come from a man in his late teens or twenties with type 2 diabetes. The CDR3 runs from the conserved cysteine through the conserved F or W. The order of the fields is D gene, clone size, V gene, J gene, CDR3 length, CDR3 protein, CDR3 DNA. The D gene is left open where the match is weak. Rows give clone size only sometimes, using once, few, many, or a class for an expanded clone.

>TRBD2|-|TRBV6-2/TRBV6-3|TRBJ2-7|15
CASSLRGGNSYEQYF
TGTGCCAGCAGTTTGCGGGGGGGGAACTCCTACGAGCAGTACTTC
>TRBD1|-|TRBV10-3|TRBJ2-3|17
CAISAIGQVDGTDTQYF
TGTGCCATCAGTGCAATAGGACAGGTTGACGGCACAGATACGCAGTATTTT
>-|-|TRBV2|TRBJ1-1|12
CARGGGSPEAFF
TGTGCCAGGGGGGGGGGGAGTCCTGAAGCTTTCTTT
>TRBD2|-|TRBV4-3|TRBJ2-7|16
CASSPSGAGGLDEQYF
TGCGCCAGCAGCCCGAGTGGCGCGGGAGGGCTGGACGAGCAGTACTTC
>TRBD1|-|TRBV19|TRBJ2-7|14
CASIVGQGSYEQYF
TGTGCCAGTATTGTGGGACAGGGAAGCTACGAGCAGTACTTC
>-|once|TRBV7-8|TRBJ2-5|13
CASSRSWGETQYF
TGTGCCAGCAGCCGATCCTGGGGAGAGACCCAGTACTTC
>-|-|TRBV5-4|TRBJ2-3|15
CASRRTVEPTDTQYF
TGTGCCAGCAGGCGGACAGTCGAACCCACAGATACGCAGTATTTT
>-|-|TRBV30|TRBJ1-6|14
CACRGRARNSPLHF
TGTGCCTGTCGGGGGAGGGCCCGTAATTCACCCCTCCACTTT
>-|-|TRBV7-8|TRBJ2-7|14
CASSLKFADYEQYF
TGTGCCAGCAGCTTAAAATTTGCAGACTACGAGCAGTACTTC
>TRBD1|few|TRBV5-5|TRBJ2-7|13
CASSLADRGEQYF
TGTGCCAGCAGCTTGGCCGACAGGGGCGAGCAGTACTTC
>-|few|TRBV20-1|TRBJ1-1|11
CSASGNTEAFF
TGCAGTGCTTCGGGGAACACTGAAGCTTTCTTT
>TRBD2|once|TRBV7-3|TRBJ2-3|16
CASSLSSGGSTDTQYF
TGTGCCAGCAGTCTGTCGAGCGGGGGAAGTACAGATACGCAGTATTTT
>-|-|TRBV19|TRBJ2-7|14
CASSNSRHRYEQYF
TGTGCCAGTAGTAACTCGCGACACAGATACGAGCAGTACTTC
>TRBD2|few|TRBV20-1|TRBJ2-7|15
CSALRDGGFSYEQYF
TGCAGTGCCTTGAGGGACGGGGGGTTCTCCTACGAGCAGTACTTC
>TRBD1|-|TRBV20-1|TRBJ2-5|15
CSATLLAGGIETQYF
TGCAGTGCTACCCTCCTCGCAGGGGGCATAGAGACCCAGTACTTC
>-|few|TRBV19|TRBJ1-2|13
CASRWTEDYGYTF
TGTGCCAGTAGGTGGACAGAGGACTATGGCTACACCTTC
>-|once|TRBV25-1|TRBJ1-2|15
CASSQSPGRIDGYTF
TGTGCCAGCAGCCAAAGTCCAGGGAGGATTGATGGCTACACCTTC
>-|-|TRBV5-1|TRBJ1-5|15
CASSLEGGESQPQHF
TGCGCCAGCAGCTTGGAGGGGGGGGAAAGCCAGCCCCAGCATTTT
>-|few|TRBV27|TRBJ2-5|14
CASSLQGGTETQYF
TGTGCCAGCAGTTTACAGGGGGGGACGGAGACCCAGTACTTC
>-|-|TRBV6-1|TRBJ2-5|13
CAGLGLLQETQYF
TGTGCCGGCCTCGGGTTGCTACAAGAGACCCAGTACTTC
>-|many|TRBV10-1|TRBJ2-7|15
CASSAGLNHAYEQYF
TGCGCCAGCAGCGCCGGACTAAATCACGCCTACGAGCAGTACTTC
>TRBD1|many|TRBV25-1|TRBJ2-1|11
CASRQGNEQFF
TGTGCCAGCAGACAGGGGAATGAGCAGTTCTTC
>TRBD1|many|TRBV13|TRBJ1-1|14
CASSPQGANTEAFF
TGTGCCAGCAGCCCCCAGGGGGCGAACACTGAAGCTTTCTTT
>TRBD2|-|TRBV6-6|TRBJ2-7|14
CASSFDGRINEQYF
TGTGCCAGCAGTTTCGACGGGAGGATTAACGAGCAGTACTTC
>-|-|TRBV19|TRBJ1-4|13
CASRSGSDEKLFF
TGTGCCAGTAGGTCAGGGTCTGATGAAAAACTGTTTTTT
>TRBD1|-|TRBV10-3|TRBJ2-3|20
CAISHLGQGQQGQNTDTQYF
TGTGCCATCAGCCACCTTGGACAGGGGCAACAGGGGCAAAACACAGATACGCAGTATTTT
>-|-|TRBV25-1|TRBJ2-1|14
CASSERGWNNEQFF
TGTGCCAGCAGTGAGCGGGGATGGAACAATGAGCAGTTCTTC
>-|few|TRBV13|TRBJ2-7|11
CASSSTGQPGF
TGTGCCAGCAGCTCGACAGGCCAGCCAGGCTTC
>-|few|TRBV14|TRBJ2-2|17
CASSPDLPLANTGELFF
TGTGCCAGCAGCCCGGACCTACCCCTCGCGAACACCGGGGAGCTGTTTTTT
>TRBD2|many|TRBV15|TRBJ2-2|17
CATSSDDRLAVGGELFF
TGTGCCACCAGCAGTGACGACCGACTAGCGGTTGGGGGGGAGCTGTTTTTT
>TRBD1|-|TRBV7-2|TRBJ1-5|18
CASSLEPGGAGNNQPQHF
TGTGCCAGCAGCTTAGAGCCAGGGGGCGCGGGAAACAATCAGCCCCAGCATTTT
>TRBD2|few|TRBV25-1|TRBJ2-5|17
CASSEFVGGMVGETQYF
TGTGCCAGCAGTGAATTCGTGGGAGGGATGGTAGGAGAGACCCAGTACTTC
>-|few|TRBV7-2|TRBJ1-3|12
CATADSGNTIYF
TGTGCCACCGCAGACTCTGGAAACACCATATATTTT
>-|-|TRBV5-6|TRBJ1-5|13
CASSPQGRQPQHF
TGTGCCAGCAGCCCTCAGGGGAGGCAGCCCCAGCATTTT
>TRBD2|-|TRBV7-8|TRBJ2-1|16
CASSLIRLAGINEQFF
TGTGCCAGCAGCTTAATAAGACTAGCGGGGATCAATGAGCAGTTCTTC
>-|few|TRBV6-5|TRBJ1-5|13
CASSLRPNQPQHF
TGTGCCAGCAGCCTAAGGCCCAATCAGCCCCAGCATTTT
>-|-|TRBV4-1|TRBJ1-1|15
CASSQDKNRYTEAFF
TGCGCCAGCAGCCAAGATAAAAATCGGTACACTGAAGCTTTCTTT
>-|-|TRBV4-3|TRBJ1-2|14
CASSQEGQGGGYTF
TGCGCCAGCAGCCAAGAAGGTCAGGGTGGTGGCTACACCTTC
>-|once|TRBV6-1|TRBJ1-2|15
CASSCIQGRNYGYTF
TGTGCCAGCAGTTGCATCCAGGGTAGGAACTATGGCTACACCTTC
>TRBD1|-|TRBV6-5|TRBJ2-7|13
CASSYSTGFEQYF
TGTGCCAGCAGTTACTCGACAGGGTTCGAGCAGTACTTC
>-|-|TRBV6-5|TRBJ2-2|14
CASSYDRQTGELFF
TGTGCCAGCAGTTACGATAGACAGACCGGGGAGCTGTTTTTT
>-|-|TRBV6-5|TRBJ2-5|14
CASSYEAGRGTQYF
TGTGCCAGCAGTTATGAAGCGGGCCGAGGGACCCAGTACTTC
>TRBD2|-|TRBV2|TRBJ2-1|15
CASSGGLAGVSEQFF
TGTGCCAGCAGTGGGGGACTAGCGGGAGTGTCTGAGCAGTTCTTC
>TRBD1|-|TRBV20-1|TRBJ1-2|11
CSARQGFGYTF
TGCAGTGCGAGACAGGGGTTTGGCTACACCTTC
>TRBD1|-|TRBV19|TRBJ1-1|15
CASTEGARGVTEAFF
TGTGCCAGTACAGAGGGGGCGCGGGGGGTCACTGAAGCTTTCTTT